This T cell receptor beta chain was profiled in a study of T cells in Graves' hyperthyroidism and ophthalmopathy. The study's findings and limits: Model-based prediction identified ophthalmopathy a median about 7 months prior to its onset.

The trim removed 5 bases at V and 0 bases at J, leaving 7 bases unmatched. The CDR3 runs 16 residues. Amplification of TCR beta CDR3 regions used RNA as the template. RT-PCR in the first round (using the HTBI primer set) targeted the TCR CDR3. TCRdb redid the calling of the multiplex PCR reads with MiXCR, one entry per CDR3 protein. The top ten clones hold 32% of a sample with 350,000 to 400,000 distinct CDR3 sequences, 14% to 15% of them seen once. Each patient was aged 18 to 65 and had newly diagnosed hyperthyroidism of under 2 months' duration. Orbital computed tomography and thyroid ultrasound, together with serum TRAb and thyroxine and clinical symptoms, were used for diagnoses. Note on this clonotype: Its antigen is currently unknown.

This clonotype was sampled from a woman under 40 with Graves' hyperthyroidism. The sample consisted of blood. The chain joins TRBV12-3 or TRBV12-4 to TRBJ2-1; 7 nucleotides match TRBD1. CDR3 sequence (DNA): TGTGCCAGCAGTCCCGGTGGGACAGACTCCTACAATGAGCAGTTCTTC. Amino acid sequence: CASSPGGTDSYNEQFF.